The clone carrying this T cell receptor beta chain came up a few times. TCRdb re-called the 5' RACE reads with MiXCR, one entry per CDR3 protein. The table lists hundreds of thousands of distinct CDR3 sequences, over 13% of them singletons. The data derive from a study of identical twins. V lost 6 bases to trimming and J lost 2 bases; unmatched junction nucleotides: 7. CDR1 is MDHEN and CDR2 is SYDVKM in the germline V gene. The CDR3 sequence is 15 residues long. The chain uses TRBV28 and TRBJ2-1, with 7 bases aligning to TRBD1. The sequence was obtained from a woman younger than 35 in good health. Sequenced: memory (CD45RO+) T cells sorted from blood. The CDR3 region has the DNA TGTGCCAGCAGGGAAGACAGGGACGCCTACAATGAGCAGTTCTTC. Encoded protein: CASREDRDAYNEQFF.